Shown below are 8 T cell receptor beta chains from a single sample sequenced in a study of blood T cells in healthy people across ages. A second PCR, run for about 7 to 11 cycles, used a sample-barcoded 5' primer plus a J-beta primer mix. TCRdb called the 5' RACE reads again in MiXCR, with one record for every CDR3 protein. This table has approximately 810,000 distinct CDR3 sequences, around 26% appearing once. The specimen sequenced was blood. The origin of the receptors is a woman over 75 in good health.

This clonotype appeared a few times. The chain recombines TRBV10-3 with TRBJ1-6; TRBD1 might be the D (6 bases). This CDR3 is 14 amino acids long. Germline assignment: CDR1 ENHRY and CDR2 SYGVKD. V gave up 4 bases and J gave up 7 bases, with 11 bases separating them. The CDR3 nucleotides are TGTGCCATCAGTGTTGACAGGCCAAATTCACCCCTCCACTTT. As protein: CAISVDRPNSPLHF.

This clonotype was seen a handful of times. A much larger clone differs from this one at a single base, so this may be a read error. The chain combines TRBV7-2 with TRBJ2-6, with 7 bases that match TRBD2. The CDR3 runs 18 residues. Germline V CDR1 and CDR2: SGHTA, FQGNSA. CDR3 sequence: CAGSLSAGVPSGANVLTF. The CDR3 DNA is TGTGCCGGCAGCTTATCGGCGGGGGTCCCCTCTGGGGCCAACGTCCTGACTTTC.

This clonotype was counted a few times. The chain is built from TRBV11-2 and TRBJ1-2, with D possibly being TRBD1 (5 bases). V dropped 3 bases and J dropped 5 bases, with 16 bases sitting between them. In germline, CDR1 is SGHAT, CDR2 FQNNGV. This CDR3 spans 15 amino acids. The CDR3 DNA is TGTGCCAGCAGCTTTTTTCTGGGAGGGGCGTATGGCTACACCTTC. Its protein product is CASSFFLGGAYGYTF.

This clonotype was seen ten or more times. The rearrangement joins TRBV9 to TRBJ2-5; D gene unclear. CDR1 SGDLS and CDR2 YYNGEE come from the germline V gene. V shed 4 bases and J shed 5 bases, with 9 bases lying between them. The CDR3 extends over 12 amino acids. In nucleotides, the CDR3 is TGTGCCAGCAGCACCCTCGGGGAGACCCAGTACTTC. Protein: CASSTLGETQYF.

This clonotype was counted many times. The chain is built from TRBV4-3 and TRBJ2-3, with D maybe TRBD2 (5 bases). V dropped 3 bases and J dropped 0 bases, with 10 bases sitting between them. This CDR3 has 15 residues. Germline V lookup: CDR1 LGHNA, CDR2 YSLEER. CDR3 coding DNA: TGCGCCAGCAGCCACAAGGGAGCTAGCACAGATACGCAGTATTTT. Translation: CASSHKGASTDTQYF.

This clonotype was seen many times. V is TRBV4-1 and J is TRBJ1-4, with D perhaps matching TRBD1 (6 bases). This CDR3 is 15 amino acids long. V was pared by 4 bases and J by 1 base, with 10 bases between. Germline lookup yields CDR1 MGHRA and CDR2 YSYEKL. The CDR3 DNA is TGCGCCAGCAGCCCGTTCAGGGGAACTAATGAAAAACTGTTTTTT. Its translation: CASSPFRGTNEKLFF.

Details on this clonotype: A much larger clone sits a single nucleotide away, making a read error possible. V is TRBV2 and J is TRBJ1-2; D gene uncertain. The CDR3 covers 13 residues. The germline V gene encodes CDR1 SNHLY and CDR2 FYNNEI. In DNA, the CDR3 is TGTGCCGGCAGTGAAGCCGTCGGGTACGGCTACACCTTC. Translated: CAGSEAVGYGYTF. Variable domain in full (rest from reference TRBV2 and TRBJ1-2): EPEVTQTPSHQVTQMGQEVILRCVPISNHLYFYWYRQILGQKVEFLVSFYNNEISEKSEIFDDQFSVERPDGSNFTLKIRSTKLEDSAMYFCAGSEAVGYGYTFGSGTRLTVV.

About this clonotype: This could be a read error, since a much larger clone is one nucleotide away. J is TRBJ2-3 and V is TRBV6-6, with D possibly being TRBD2 (6 bases). This CDR3 comprises 14 residues. From germline, CDR1 is MNHNY and CDR2 SVGAGI (reference sequence). The CDR3 reads CASNRDSRTDSQYF. The DNA for the CDR3 is TGTGCCAGCAACCGGGACTCACGCACAGATTCGCAGTATTTT.